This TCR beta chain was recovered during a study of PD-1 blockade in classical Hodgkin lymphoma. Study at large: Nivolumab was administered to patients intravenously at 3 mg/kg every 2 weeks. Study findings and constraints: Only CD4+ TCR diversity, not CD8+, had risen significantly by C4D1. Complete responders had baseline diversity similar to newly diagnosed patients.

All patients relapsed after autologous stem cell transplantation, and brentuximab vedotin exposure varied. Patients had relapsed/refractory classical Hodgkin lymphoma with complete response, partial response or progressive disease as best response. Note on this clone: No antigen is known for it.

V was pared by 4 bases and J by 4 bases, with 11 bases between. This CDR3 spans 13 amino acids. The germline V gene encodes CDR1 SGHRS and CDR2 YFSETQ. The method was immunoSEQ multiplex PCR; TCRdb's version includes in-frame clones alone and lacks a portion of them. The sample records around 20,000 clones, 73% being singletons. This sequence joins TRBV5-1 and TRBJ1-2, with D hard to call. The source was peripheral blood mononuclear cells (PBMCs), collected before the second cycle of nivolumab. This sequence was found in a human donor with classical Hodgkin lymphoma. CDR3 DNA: TGCGCCAGCAGCCAGGACGGAAGCTATGGCTACACCTTC. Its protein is CASSQDGSYGYTF.